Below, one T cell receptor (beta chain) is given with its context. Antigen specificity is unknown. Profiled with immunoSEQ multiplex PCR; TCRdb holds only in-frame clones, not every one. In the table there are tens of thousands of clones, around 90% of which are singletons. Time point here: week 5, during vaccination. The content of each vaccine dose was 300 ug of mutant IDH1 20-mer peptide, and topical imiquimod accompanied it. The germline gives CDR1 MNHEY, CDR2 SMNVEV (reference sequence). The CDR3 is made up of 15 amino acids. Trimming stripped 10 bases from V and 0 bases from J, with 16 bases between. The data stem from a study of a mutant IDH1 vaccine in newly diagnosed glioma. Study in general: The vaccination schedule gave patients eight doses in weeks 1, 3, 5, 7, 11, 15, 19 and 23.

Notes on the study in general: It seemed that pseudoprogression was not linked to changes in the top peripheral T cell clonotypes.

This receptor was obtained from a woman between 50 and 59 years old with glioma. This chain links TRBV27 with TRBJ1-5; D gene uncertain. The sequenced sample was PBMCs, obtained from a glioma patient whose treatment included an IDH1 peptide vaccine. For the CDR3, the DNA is TGTGCCACCGCAGGAAGGCCAGATAGCAATCAGCCCCAGCATTTT. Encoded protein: CATAGRPDSNQPQHF.